These 2 T cell receptor beta chains came from one sample sequenced in a study of radiotherapy plus CTLA-4 blockade in lung cancer. Here immunoSEQ multiplex PCR was the method, and the copy in TCRdb shows in-frame clones only, minus some. Of some 43,000 clones in the sample, 75% to 90% were seen once. The sample in question was peripheral blood, obtained from a patient treated with radiotherapy plus ipilimumab. All receptors derive from a human donor with non-small cell lung cancer who had stable disease on radiotherapy plus ipilimumab.

The chain combines TRBV11-2 with TRBJ1-1, with D possibly TRBD1 on 5 matching bases. Germline V lookup: CDR1 SGHAT, CDR2 FQNNGV. V dropped 5 bases and J dropped 4 bases, with 17 bases sitting between them. The CDR3 length is 15 residues. CDR3 bases: TGTGCCAGCAGCCGATGGGCGGGGCTGGGCACTGAAGCTTTCTTT. It codes for CASSRWAGLGTEAFF.

V usage is TRBV28 and J usage is TRBJ1-5; 7 bases fit TRBD1. Germline CDR1 reads MDHEN; CDR2 reads SYDVKM. The CDR3 spans 15 residues. The V gene end was trimmed by 5 bases and the J gene end by 7 bases; junction bases not matched to a gene: 11. The CDR3: CASSAPTGVGQPQHF. The CDR3, as DNA: TGTGCCAGCAGTGCGCCTACAGGGGTAGGGCAGCCCCAGCATTTT. Full variable domain (outside the CDR3, taken from reference TRBV28 and TRBJ1-5): DVKVTQSSRYLVKRTGEKVFLECVQDMDHENMFWYRQDPGLGLRLIYFSYDVKMKEKGDIPEGYSVSREKKERFSLILESASTNQTSMYLCASSAPTGVGQPQHFGDGTRLSIL.